The 16 T cell receptor beta chains presented below share a single source sample, sequenced in a study of tumor-infiltrating lymphocytes in primary liver carcinoma. A primer matching the constant region was used to make TCR beta cDNA from approximately 500 ng of total RNA. Modified slightly, ARM-PCR produced TCR beta libraries over three nested multiplex PCR rounds. TRBV1-TRBV30 forward primers paired with a C-beta reverse primer drove the first two PCR rounds, about 11 cycles each. TCRdb reprocessed the multiplex PCR reads via MiXCR and lists one record per CDR3 protein. This repertoire shows approximately 190,000 distinct CDR3 sequences, just under 85% found once; its top ten account for about a sixth. Starting material for RNA and DNA co-extraction consisted of roughly 19-30 mg of unsorted bulk tissue. The specimen was tumor tissue from primary liver carcinoma. The source of these receptors is a middle-aged man with primary liver carcinoma and hepatitis B virus infection.

This clonotype was seen many times. The V call is TRBV6-2 or TRBV6-3, the J call TRBJ2-7; a possible D gene is TRBD2 (5 bases). Trimming shortened V by 2 bases and J by 4 bases, and 18 bases separated the two germline ends. Per germline, CDR1 MNHEY and CDR2 SVGEGT. CDR3 length equals 16 residues. Written as DNA, the CDR3 is TGTGCCAGCAGTTACGGAATAACGGGGAGTGTATACGAGCAGTACTTC. It codes for CASSYGITGSVYEQYF.

This chain connects TRBV6-4 to TRBJ2-2; no clear D. CDR1 is MRHNA, CDR2 SNTAGT, per germline. This CDR3 has 15 amino acids. V dropped 7 bases and J dropped 0 bases, with 12 bases sitting between them. This CDR3 reads CASTENSANTGELFF. Written as DNA, the CDR3 is TGTGCCAGCACTGAGAATTCTGCGAACACCGGGGAGCTGTTTTTT.

This clonotype was seen repeatedly, ten times or more. The chain links TRBV6-1 to TRBJ2-7; 8 nucleotides match TRBD2. The germline V gene has CDR1 MNHNS and CDR2 SASEGT. The V gene end was trimmed by 6 bases and the J gene end by 3 bases; junction bases not matched to a gene: 10. This CDR3 has 15 residues. CDR3 coding DNA: TGTGCCAGCAGCTGGAAAGCGGGAGAGGTCTACGAGCAGTACTTC. This codes for CASSWKAGEVYEQYF.

This rearrangement joins TRBV11-2 to TRBJ1-6; the match to TRBD1 covers 7 bases. CDR3 length: 16 amino acids. CDR1 SGHAT and CDR2 FQNNGV come from the germline V gene. The V segment lost 5 bases and the J segment 7 bases; nucleotides outside the gene matches: 11. As DNA, the CDR3 is TGTGCCAGCAGCATCACCGCCGGGACAGAGAATTCACCCCTCCACTTT. Encoded protein: CASSITAGTENSPLHF.

Note on this clonotype: As the CDR3 is not closed by the conserved phenylalanine or tryptophan, this likely results from a read error. The chain carries TRBV12-3 or TRBV12-4 and TRBJ2-7; D is perhaps TRBD2 (6 bases). CDR3 length: 14 amino acids. CDR3 DNA sequence: TGTGTCAGCAGTTTGCAGGGAGGATACTACGAGCAGTACTAC. The encoded protein is CVSSLQGGYYEQYY.

This clonotype was seen many times. This chain joins TRBV7-8 and TRBJ1-1; no clear D. Trimming removed 1 base at V and 5 bases at J, with 11 bases between. Looked up from germline, CDR1 is SGHVS and CDR2 is FQNEAQ. This CDR3 has 14 residues. The CDR3 sequence is CASSLDVGGTEAFF. As DNA, the CDR3 is TGTGCCAGCAGCTTAGATGTAGGAGGGACTGAAGCTTTCTTT.

Details on this clonotype: Lacking the conserved final phenylalanine or tryptophan, this CDR3 likely reflects a read error. It is unclear where the CDR3 begins or ends on the DNA, so no DNA is shown, and the CDR3 is as TCRdb lists it. The rearrangement joins TRBV4-3 to TRBJ2-7; the table's D gene call, TRBD2, was not cross checked with the DNA. Germline lookup yields CDR1 LGHNA and CDR2 YSLEER. With termini counted, the CDR3 has 15 amino acids. CDR3 in amino acids: CASSPDRAGGYEQCL.

Comments on this clonotype: No conserved phenylalanine or tryptophan is present at the end of the CDR3, so a read error is the likely explanation. The gene calls are TRBV6-2 or TRBV6-3 and TRBJ2-7, with 11 bases lining up with TRBD2. This CDR3 spans 16 amino acids. Germline V gives CDR1 MNHEY, CDR2 SVGEGT. The CDR3 DNA follows: TGTGCCAGTAGTTACTCGTCTAGCGGGAGGAGATACGAGCAGTACTCC. Encoded protein: CASSYSSSGRRYEQYS.

The chain links TRBV29-1 to TRBJ1-1; possibly TRBD1 for D (5 bases). The V gene lost 7 bases and the J gene lost 5 bases, with 20 bases spanning the gap. CDR1 and CDR2 (germline): SQVTM, ANQGSEA. The CDR3 loop spans 14 amino acids. The CDR3: CSADSAGNYTEAFF. The CDR3 DNA sequence: TGCAGCGCTGATTCGGCAGGGAATTATACTGAAGCTTTCTTT. Complete variable domain (other parts from reference TRBV29-1 and TRBJ1-1): SAVISQKPSRDICQRGTSLTIQCQVDSQVTMMFWYRQQPGQSLTLIATANQGSEATYESGFVIDKFPISRPNLTFSTLTVSNMSPEDSSIYLCSADSAGNYTEAFFGQGTRLTVV.

The chain recombines TRBV6-1 with TRBJ1-2; 7 bases are shared with TRBD1. V lost 9 bases to trimming and J lost 4 bases; unmatched junction nucleotides: 11. Germline V gene data show CDR1 as MNHNS and CDR2 as SASEGT. This CDR3 has 14 residues. CDR3 in DNA: TGTGCCAGTACTTCCGGGACAGACTTCTATGGCTACACCTTC. Its translation is CASTSGTDFYGYTF.

This chain links TRBV12-3 or TRBV12-4 with TRBJ2-4, with D perhaps matching TRBD2 (6 bases). There are 13 residues in the CDR3. The CDR3 sequence: CVISGTHENIQYF. CDR3 DNA sequence: TGTGTCATCTCAGGGACTCACGAAAACATTCAGTACTTC.

With respect to this clonotype: The junction departs from germline at one end; a sequencing error may be responsible. V and J are TRBV29-1 and TRBJ2-2, with a weak D call TRBD1 (6 bases). CDR1 and CDR2 (germline): SQVTM, ANQGSEA. The CDR3 runs to 12 residues. The CDR3 DNA follows: TGCAGCGGTCGACAGGTGTCCGGGGAGCTCTTTTTT. The encoded protein is CSGRQVSGELFF.

Points on this clonotype: A much larger clone sits a single nucleotide away, making a read error possible. V gene TRBV5-1 combines with J gene TRBJ1-1, with D maybe TRBD1 (5 bases). The CDR3 is made up of 14 amino acids. The V gene's germline CDR1 is SGHRS and CDR2 YFSETQ. Trimming cost V 4 bases and J 6 bases, with 16 bases left between them. The CDR3 DNA sequence: TGCGCCAGCAGCGAAGTTGGGGGGTCATCTGAAGCTTTCTTT. It yields the protein CASSEVGGSSEAFF.

Here the CDR3 reads CSVGGPGGKQYF. The CDR3 nucleotides read TGCAGCGTTGGAGGCCCGGGGGGTAAGCAGTATTTT. The chain has TRBV29-1 and TRBJ2-3; 7 bases fit TRBD2. J gave up 11 bases and V 4 bases, and 9 bases lay outside the gene matches. Germline V lookup: CDR1 SQVTM, CDR2 ANQGSEA. CDR3 length: 12 amino acids.

The chain has TRBV29-1 and TRBJ2-5; maybe TRBD1 (5 bases). CDR3 length equals 11 residues. Germline CDR1 SQVTM, CDR2 ANQGSEA. V lost 6 bases and J lost 10, with 15 bases in between. The CDR3 protein is CSVGPIMSQYF. In nucleotides, the CDR3 is TGCAGCGTGGGGCCGATAATGAGCCAGTACTTC.

The rearrangement links TRBV25-1 to TRBJ2-1; no firm D call. The germline V and J ends were trimmed by 9 bases and 2 bases, with 14 bases remaining between them. The CDR3 has 14 residues. The germline CDR1 and CDR2 sequences are MGHDK and SYGVNS. For the CDR3, the DNA is TGTGCCAGTACATCGAGAGTCCCCTACAATGAGCAGTTCTTC. Translated: CASTSRVPYNEQFF.